This TCR beta chain stems from a study of cytomegalovirus exposure and HLA in healthy donors. PCR amplification relied on 60 Vbeta primers (plus 13 Jbeta primers). Libraries were prepared by immunoSEQ multiplex PCR; TCRdb keeps only in-frame clonotypes and omits some of them. The data show tens of thousands of clones, approximately 71% seen once. The CDR3 covers 16 residues. The trim removed 0 bases at V and 7 bases at J, leaving 8 bases unmatched. Germline assignment: CDR1 MNHEY and CDR2 SVGAGI. Concerning this clone: Its antigen is currently unknown.

General study results and limits: There was a cluster of highly shared sequence variants that was likely a sequencing artifact. A later analysis reported that several of the most significant clusters appeared to be linked to common viral pathogens, among them Epstein-Barr virus.

This clonotype was obtained from a man aged 35 to 55 in good health and CMV-seropositive. This chain links TRBV6-5 with TRBJ2-1; 8 bases align to TRBD1. Material: PBMCs. CDR3 sequence (DNA): TGTGCCAGCAGTTACTCCCGGACAGGGAATAAGAATGAGCAGTTCTTC. It codes for CASSYSRTGNKNEQFF.